The 11 T cell receptor beta chains below were found in one sample sequenced in a study of T cell responses to AZD1222 COVID-19 vaccine (dated by TCRdb to 2020 to 2023). Taken with the paper, the label for time point translates to: about 28 days (+/-7) after the second vaccine dose. Libraries were made using the immunoSEQ multiplex PCR assay. TCRdb obtained this table from immuneACCESS and retained in-frame rearrangements with V and J assigned. These tables miss some clones; where compared with another copy, unresolved V genes account for less than half of the shortfall, and the remainder is unexplained. For this sample there are about 130,000 clones; roughly 90% appear just once. The ten largest clonotypes hold 0.9% to 1.3% of the sample. The input for sequencing was peripheral blood, taken 28 days after the second AZD1222 dose. All receptors derive from an adult who received the AZD1222 COVID-19 vaccine.

V usage is TRBV5-1 and J usage is TRBJ2-3; TRBD2 matches 10 bases. V trimming: 0 bases; J trimming: 3 bases; junction bases outside the gene matches: 4. CDR1 is SGHRS and CDR2 is YFSETQ in the germline V gene. The CDR3 sequence is 16 residues long. In DNA, the CDR3 is TGCGCCAGCAGCTTGGAAGTAGCGGGGGGTACAGATACGCAGTATTTT. The encoded protein is CASSLEVAGGTDTQYF.

J is TRBJ2-7 and V is TRBV7-2; perhaps TRBD2 as D (5 bases). CDR1 is SGHTA, CDR2 FQGNSA, per germline. The CDR3 totals 12 residues. V shed 2 bases and J shed 5 bases, with 7 bases lying between them. CDR3 amino acids: CASSLYSDEQYF. CDR3 nucleotides: TGTGCCAGCAGCTTATATAGCGACGAGCAGTACTTC.

This clone was detected a few times. The chain employs TRBV9 and TRBJ2-1; 7 nucleotides match TRBD2. V trimming: 0 bases; J trimming: 9 bases; junction bases outside the gene matches: 9. The CDR3 spans 15 residues. Germline V gene lookup returns CDR1 SGDLS and CDR2 YYNGEE. The CDR3 DNA sequence: TGTGCCAGCAGCGTAGGCGGGGGAAGGAGTGGTGAGCAGTTCTTC. It is translated as CASSVGGGRSGEQFF.

The chain carries TRBV6-2 or TRBV6-3 and TRBJ2-3; D is ambiguous. CDR3 length equals 17 residues. Germline V CDR1 and CDR2: MNHEY, SVGEGT. V lost 0 bases and J lost 0, with 13 bases in between. For the CDR3, the DNA is TGTGCCAGCAGTTACTCGAAACCCCGCAGAAGCACAGATACGCAGTATTTT. It codes for CASSYSKPRRSTDTQYF.

The chain joins TRBV7-8 to TRBJ2-5; TRBD2 matches 7 bases. The CDR3 has 17 amino acids. The germline gives CDR1 SGHVS, CDR2 FQNEAQ. Losses at the gene ends were 4 bases for V and 5 bases for J; bases not matched to a gene: 16. As DNA, the CDR3 is TGTGCCAGCAGCTCCCTGGTGGGGCTAGCGGCGGTGGAGACCCAGTACTTC. Translated, it gives CASSSLVGLAAVETQYF.

V is TRBV27 and J is TRBJ1-2, with TRBD1 matching 8 bases. CDR3 size: 12 residues. The germline gives CDR1 MNHEY, CDR2 SMNVEV (reference sequence). J was trimmed by 8 bases and V by 5 bases; bases with no gene match: 4. Here the CDR3 reads CASSQQGGGYTF. In nucleotides, the CDR3 is TGTGCCAGCAGTCAACAGGGGGGAGGCTACACCTTC.

This rearrangement joins TRBV4-3 to TRBJ1-2; tentatively, D is TRBD1 (6 bases). The germline V gene encodes CDR1 LGHNA and CDR2 YSLEER. The CDR3 contains 16 residues. V lost 0 bases, J lost 1 base, and 12 bases lay in between. The CDR3 region is CASSQDWGQNNYGYTF. For the CDR3, the DNA is TGCGCCAGCAGCCAAGATTGGGGACAAAATAACTATGGCTACACCTTC.

The chain uses TRBV21-1 and TRBJ1-1; the D call in the table, TRBD1, was not verified against the DNA. TRBV21-1 represents a pseudogene. The CDR3 is 14 residues long. CDR3 in amino acids: CASSKQGLNTEAFF. CDR3 nucleotide sequence: TGTGCCAGCAGCAAGCAGGGATTGAACACTGAAGCTTTCTTT.

The V and J genes are TRBV19 and TRBJ2-1; possible D gene TRBD2, 6 bases. CDR1 and CDR2 from the germline V gene are LNHDA and SQIVND (reference sequence). This CDR3 comprises 14 residues. Trimming removed 3 bases from V and 1 base from J, with 7 bases in between. CDR3: CASSMGGSYNEQFF. Written as DNA, the CDR3 is TGTGCCAGTAGTATGGGGGGTTCCTACAATGAGCAGTTCTTC.

In DNA, the CDR3 is TGCGCCAGCAGTCAATCGAGCAGGCTAGCGAACACCGGGGAGCTGTTTTTT. Amino acid sequence: CASSQSSRLANTGELFF. The chain employs TRBV23-1 and TRBJ2-2; no firm D call. TRBV23-1 belongs to the ORF category, with a function that is uncertain. V lost 0 bases, J lost 0 bases, and 11 bases lay in between. CDR3 length: 17 amino acids.

The chain joins TRBV5-4 to TRBJ1-2; 8 bases match TRBD1. Unmatched junction bases numbered 12, after V lost 4 bases and J lost 1 base. From germline, CDR1 is SGHNT and CDR2 YYREEE (reference sequence). This CDR3 has 17 residues. CDR3 sequence reads: CASSIDRGRGSNYGYTF. CDR3 DNA sequence: TGTGCCAGCAGCATAGACAGGGGAAGGGGAAGTAACTATGGCTACACCTTC.